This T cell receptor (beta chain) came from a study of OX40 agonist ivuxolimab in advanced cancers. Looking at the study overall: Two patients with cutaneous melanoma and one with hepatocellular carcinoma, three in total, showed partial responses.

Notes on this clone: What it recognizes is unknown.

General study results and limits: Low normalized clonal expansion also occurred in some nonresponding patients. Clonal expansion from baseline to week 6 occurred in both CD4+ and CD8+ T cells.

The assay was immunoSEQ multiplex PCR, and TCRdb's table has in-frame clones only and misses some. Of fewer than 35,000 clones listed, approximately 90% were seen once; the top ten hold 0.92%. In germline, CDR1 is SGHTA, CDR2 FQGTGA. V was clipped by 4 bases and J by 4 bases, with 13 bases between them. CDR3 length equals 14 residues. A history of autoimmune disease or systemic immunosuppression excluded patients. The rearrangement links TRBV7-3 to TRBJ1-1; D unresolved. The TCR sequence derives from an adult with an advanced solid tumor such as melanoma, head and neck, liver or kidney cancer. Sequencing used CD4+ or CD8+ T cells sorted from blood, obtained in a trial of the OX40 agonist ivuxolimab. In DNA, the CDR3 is TGTGCCAGCAGCTCCCGGTCCATCGGCACTGAAGCTTTCTTT. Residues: CASSSRSIGTEAFF. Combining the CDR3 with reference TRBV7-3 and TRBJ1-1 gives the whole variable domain GAGVSQTPSNKVTEKGKYVELRCDPISGHTALYWYRQSLGQGPEFLIYFQGTGAADDSGLPNDRFFAVRPEGSVSTLKIQRTERGDSAVYLCASSSRSIGTEAFFGQGTRLTVV.